What follows are 4 T cell receptor beta chains derived from one specimen sequenced in a study of blood T cells in healthy people across ages. A sample-barcoded 5' primer and a J-beta primer mix were used in a second PCR of about 7 to 12 cycles. TCRdb itself ran the 5' RACE reads through MiXCR, one entry per CDR3 protein. The sample has a few hundred thousand distinct CDR3 sequences, 27% seen once. The material sequenced was blood. Source of these receptors: a woman aged 70-85 years in good health.

This chain uses TRBV5-6 with TRBJ1-2; D gene unclear. The CDR3 is 14 amino acids. From germline, CDR1 is SGHDT and CDR2 YYEEEE. Trimming removed 4 bases from V and 8 bases from J, with 18 bases in between. The DNA for the CDR3 is TGTGCCAGCAGCCCCGGGCGGAGAGGCTGGGGCTACACCTTC. This sequence encodes CASSPGRRGWGYTF.

This chain uses TRBV5-1 with TRBJ2-3; D may correspond to TRBD1 or TRBD2 (6 bases each). CDR1 is SGHRS and CDR2 is YFSETQ in the germline V gene. The CDR3 has 13 residues. The V end was cut by 7 bases, the J end by 8 bases, with 17 bases between. The chain's CDR3 is CASSEGGEVTQYF. CDR3 sequence (DNA): TGCGCCAGCTCCGAGGGGGGCGAGGTTACGCAGTATTTT.

This clonotype was picked up a small number of times. The genes are TRBV7-3 and TRBJ2-7, with 7 bases identical to TRBD1. The germline CDR1 and CDR2 sequences are SGHTA and FQGTGA. This CDR3 comprises 13 residues. After removal of 0 bases from V and 4 bases from J, the junction contained 0 bases not matched to a gene. The CDR3 reads CASSLTRGYEQYF. The CDR3 DNA sequence: TGTGCCAGCAGCTTAACCAGGGGGTACGAGCAGTACTTC.

This clonotype was recorded once. The gene calls are TRBV7-2 and TRBJ1-1; D not certain. V gave up 2 bases and J gave up 1 base, with 8 bases separating them. The germline V gene encodes CDR1 SGHTA and CDR2 FQGNSA. CDR3 length equals 14 residues. The CDR3 loop is CASSLSVRNTEAFF. CDR3 DNA sequence: TGTGCCAGCAGCTTATCAGTGAGGAACACTGAAGCTTTCTTT.